Presented here are 25 T cell receptor beta chains from one specimen sequenced in a study of cytomegalovirus exposure and HLA in healthy donors (TCRdb year 2017). Libraries were built with the immunoSEQ multiplex PCR assay. For the multiplex PCR, a mixture combining 60 forward primers for TCR Vbeta segments and 13 reverse primers for TCR Jbeta segments was used. TCRdb took this table from immuneACCESS and kept in-frame rearrangements with V and J called. Such tables lack part of the clones; where checked against another copy, unresolved V genes explain under half of the gap, and the rest is unexplained. This sample gives about 130,000 clones in total; 70% to 85% of them show up just once. Roughly 1.8% of the sample rests with the top ten. Sequenced: PBMCs. Receptors originate from a boy aged 5-17 years in good health and CMV-seronegative.

As regards this clone: The DNA is omitted, as the CDR3 cannot be located on it reliably, and the CDR3 follows TCRdb's listing. The chain combines TRBV29-1 with TRBJ1-3; TRBD1, the D gene given by the table, was not confirmed from the DNA. CDR1 and CDR2 (germline): SQVTM, ANQGSEA. The CDR3 is 13 amino acids in total, end residues counted. CDR3 residues: CSVASGTGALRHF.

The CDR3: CASSLLASGYIYEQYF. DNA of the CDR3: TGTGCCAGCAGTTTATTAGCTAGCGGTTATATCTACGAGCAGTACTTC. J is TRBJ2-7 and V is TRBV27, with TRBD2 matching 7 bases. Per germline, CDR1 MNHEY and CDR2 SMNVEV (reference sequence). Unmatched junction bases numbered 9, after V lost 1 base and J lost 3 bases. The CDR3 length is 16 residues.

This chain connects TRBV5-6 to TRBJ1-1; D uncertain. This CDR3 is built from 14 residues. In germline, CDR1 is SGHDT, CDR2 YYEEEE. Trimming removed 3 bases from V and 3 bases from J, with 12 bases in between. The CDR3 loop reads CASSSTGAYTEAFF. In nucleotides, the CDR3 is TGTGCCAGCAGCTCTACCGGAGCGTACACTGAAGCTTTCTTT. The full variable domain, its missing parts supplied by reference TRBV5-6 and TRBJ1-1, is DAGVTQSPTHLIKTRGQQVTLRCSPKSGHDTVSWYQQALGQGPQFIFQYYEEEERQRGNFPDRFSGHQFPNYSSELNVNALLLGDSALYLCASSSTGAYTEAFFGQGTRLTVV.

The CDR3 DNA reads as TGTGCCTTACTGGGGGCTGCGAACACTGAAGCTTTCTTT. Its protein is CALLGAANTEAFF. V gene TRBV5-4 combines with J gene TRBJ1-1, with D perhaps TRBD1 (6 bases). V dropped 10 bases and J dropped 1 base, with 14 bases sitting between them. This CDR3 spans 13 amino acids. CDR1 and CDR2 (germline): SGHNT, YYREEE (reference sequence).

The rearrangement joins TRBV5-1 to TRBJ1-3, with unresolved D. There are 15 residues in the CDR3. The V and J ends lost 3 bases and 0 bases respectively, with 10 bases between them. Germline V gene sequence: CDR1 SGHRS, CDR2 YFSETQ. This chain's CDR3 is CASSSSHSSGNTIYF. The CDR3, as DNA: TGCGCCAGCAGCTCAAGTCATAGCTCTGGAAACACCATATATTTT.

V is TRBV2 and J is TRBJ2-2; D may be TRBD2 (5 bases). The ends were cut back, 3 bases at V and 7 bases at J, with 9 bases in the middle. The germline gives CDR1 SNHLY, CDR2 FYNNEI. CDR3 size: 13 residues. CDR3 in amino acids: CASSEGVIGELFF. As DNA, the CDR3 is TGTGCCAGCAGTGAGGGAGTAATCGGGGAGCTGTTTTTT.

In this sample, this clone turned up a few times. The V call is TRBV4-1, the J call TRBJ2-3; 7 bases fit TRBD2. The CDR3 totals 19 residues. Losses at the gene ends were 0 bases for V and 0 bases for J; bases not matched to a gene: 12. Germline V lookup: CDR1 MGHRA, CDR2 YSYEKL. The CDR3 sequence: CASSQDPGLLSVSTDTQYF. In DNA form, the CDR3 reads TGCGCCAGCAGCCAAGACCCGGGACTACTATCGGTCAGCACAGATACGCAGTATTTT.

The chain carries TRBV18 and TRBJ1-1; 9 bases are a match to TRBD1. The CDR3 covers 16 residues. V shed 3 bases and J 2 bases; nucleotides not matched to a gene: 7. Germline CDR1 reads KGHSH; CDR2 reads LQKENI. The CDR3 sequence is CASSPWGTGGNTEAFF. Written as DNA, the CDR3 is TGTGCCAGCTCACCTTGGGGTACAGGGGGCAACACTGAAGCTTTCTTT.

The chain couples TRBV4-3 to TRBJ1-3; D may be TRBD1 (5 bases). The CDR3 loop spans 17 amino acids. Trimming cost V 1 base and J 2 bases, with 15 bases left between them. Germline V gives CDR1 LGHNA, CDR2 YSLEER. Here the CDR3 reads CASSQGVNGATGNTIYF. CDR3 DNA: TGCGCCAGCAGCCAAGGGGTTAATGGGGCGACTGGAAACACCATATATTTT.

The V call is TRBV7-2, the J call TRBJ2-3, with a tentative D call TRBD2 (5 bases). Looked up from germline, CDR1 is SGHTA and CDR2 is FQGNSA. The CDR3 totals 12 residues. V was pared by 6 bases and J by 1 base, with 5 bases between. The CDR3 DNA reads as TGTGCCAGCAGGGGAGGCACAGATACGCAGTATTTT. Translating gives CASRGGTDTQYF. Variable domain in full (rest from reference TRBV7-2 and TRBJ2-3): GAGVSQSPSNKVTEKGKDVELRCDPISGHTALYWYRQSLGQGLEFLIYFQGNSAPDKSGLPSDRFSAERTGGSVSTLTIQRTQQEDSAVYLCASRGGTDTQYFGPGTRLTVL.

This sequence joins TRBV5-6 and TRBJ2-3; 7 nucleotides align to TRBD2. The CDR3 consists of 15 residues. V trimming: 4 bases; J trimming: 4 bases; junction bases outside the gene matches: 9. Germline loops: CDR1 SGHDT, CDR2 YYEEEE. CDR3 protein: CASSTGPRGADTQYF. The CDR3 DNA is TGTGCCAGCAGCACGGGCCCTCGGGGGGCAGATACGCAGTATTTT.

The J gene is TRBJ1-1, the V gene TRBV25-1; D unclear. Germline V CDR1 and CDR2: MGHDK, SYGVNS. V lost 2 bases to trimming and J lost 3 bases, with 10 bases between them. The CDR3 totals 14 residues. CDR3 sequence reads: CASSENIPHTEAFF. CDR3 bases: TGTGCCAGCAGTGAAAATATCCCTCACACTGAAGCTTTCTTT.

The J gene is TRBJ1-1, the V gene TRBV7-3; 10 bases map to TRBD1. The germline V gene has CDR1 SGHTA and CDR2 FQGTGA. V lost 10 bases to trimming and J lost 3 bases; unmatched junction nucleotides: 17. CDR3 size: 17 residues. The CDR3 protein is CATAGRDGTGDHTEAFF. In DNA form, the CDR3 reads TGTGCCACCGCGGGGCGAGACGGGACAGGGGATCACACTGAAGCTTTCTTT.

The chain joins TRBV19 to TRBJ1-5, with 7 bases matching TRBD1. The CDR3 length is 15 residues. Germline V lookup: CDR1 LNHDA, CDR2 SQIVND (reference sequence). J was trimmed by 2 bases and V by 8 bases; bases with no gene match: 9. The CDR3 DNA sequence: TGTGCCAGTCTATCAGGGACAGCCCGCAATCAGCCCCAGCATTTT. Translation: CASLSGTARNQPQHF.

This clone was seen more than once but under ten times. This chain uses TRBV18 with TRBJ1-1, with 9 positions matching TRBD1. From germline, CDR1 is KGHSH and CDR2 LQKENI. This CDR3 is built from 14 residues. The trim removed 5 bases at V and 4 bases at J, leaving 5 bases unmatched. CDR3 DNA sequence: TGTGCCAGCTCATCGGGGACAGGGAGCACTGAAGCTTTCTTT. The encoded protein is CASSSGTGSTEAFF.

The chain joins TRBV7-9 to TRBJ2-3; 9 bases map to TRBD2. V shed 5 bases and J 0 bases; nucleotides not matched to a gene: 6. Looked up from germline, CDR1 is SEHNR and CDR2 is FQNEAQ (reference sequence). This CDR3 comprises 16 residues. CDR3 nucleotide sequence: TGTGCCAGCAGCCCCACTAGCGGGTCTAGCACAGATACGCAGTATTTT. Translated, it gives CASSPTSGSSTDTQYF.

The V call is TRBV5-1, the J call TRBJ2-7; TRBD1 agrees at 8 bases. Germline V gene sequence: CDR1 SGHRS, CDR2 YFSETQ. The trim removed 5 bases at V and 1 base at J, leaving 8 bases unmatched. The CDR3 spans 15 residues. CDR3 residues: CASRPRQGLSYEQYF. DNA of the CDR3: TGCGCCAGCAGACCGAGACAGGGGCTATCCTACGAGCAGTACTTC. Using reference TRBV5-1 and TRBJ2-7 for the parts outside the CDR3, the full variable domain is KAGVTQTPRYLIKTRGQQVTLSCSPISGHRSVSWYQQTPGQGLQFLFEYFSETQRNKGNFPGRFSGRQFSNSRSEMNVSTLELGDSALYLCASRPRQGLSYEQYFGPGTRLTVT.

The rearrangement links TRBV4-1 to TRBJ1-4; D unclear. This CDR3 is built from 16 residues. With 4 bases removed from V and 4 bases from J, the gap between germline ends came to 16 bases. Germline CDR1 MGHRA, CDR2 YSYEKL. The CDR3 region is CASSLLGLQLNEKLFF. The DNA for the CDR3 is TGCGCCAGCAGCCTCCTCGGACTGCAACTTAATGAAAAACTGTTTTTT.

The J gene is TRBJ2-1, the V gene TRBV11-1; weak D call: TRBD2 (5 bases). Germline V gene lookup returns CDR1 SGHAT and CDR2 FQDESV (reference sequence). The V end lost 7 bases, the J end lost 5 bases, and 21 bases lay between the germline ends. The CDR3 contains 16 residues. As DNA, the CDR3 is TGTGCCAGCAACCAAAGGAGGTATTCCCCCGACAATGAGCAGTTCTTC. Translation gives CASNQRRYSPDNEQFF.

This chain uses TRBV5-4 with TRBJ2-5; 8 bases agree with TRBD1. Germline assignment: CDR1 SGHNT and CDR2 YYREEE (reference sequence). V was clipped by 8 bases and J by 5 bases; unmatched bases: 11. The CDR3 totals 14 residues. CDR3 residues: CASYPGQGRETQYF. The DNA of the CDR3 is TGTGCCAGTTACCCCGGACAGGGCAGGGAGACCCAGTACTTC.

This chain uses TRBV14 with TRBJ2-1; a weak D match, TRBD1 (6 bases). Trimming left V 3 bases short and J 12 bases short, with 15 bases between. Germline CDR1 is SGHDN and CDR2 is FVKESK. CDR3 size: 13 residues. The chain's CDR3 is CASSQANRVGQFF. CDR3 coding DNA: TGTGCCAGCAGCCAGGCGAACAGGGTCGGGCAGTTCTTC.

In its sample, this clone was seen once. A junction end diverges from the germline sequence, so it may reflect a read error. This CDR3 reads CSVEDLGSMNPEAFF. CDR3 in DNA: TGCAGCGTTGAAGATCTAGGCAGTATGAACCCTGAAGCTTTCTTT. The rearrangement uses TRBV29-1 and TRBJ1-1, with no clear D. CDR1 SQVTM and CDR2 ANQGSEA come from the germline V gene. The CDR3 totals 15 residues.

The chain combines TRBV6-1 with TRBJ1-6; D is unresolved. Germline V gives CDR1 MNHNS, CDR2 SASEGT. The V gene lost 4 bases and the J gene lost 0 bases, with 4 bases spanning the gap. This CDR3 has 14 amino acids. CDR3 DNA: TGTGCCAGCAGTGCGAGCTCCTATAATTCACCCCTCCACTTT. Its protein product is CASSASSYNSPLHF.

The chain uses TRBV19 and TRBJ1-2; 11 nucleotides match TRBD1. The CDR3 spans 14 residues. CDR1 LNHDA and CDR2 SQIVND come from the germline V gene (reference sequence). J lost 8 bases, V lost 5 bases, and 7 bases had no gene match. CDR3 region: CASSGTGGYGGYTF. CDR3 bases: TGTGCCAGTAGTGGGACAGGGGGTTACGGCGGCTACACCTTC.

J is TRBJ2-7 and V is TRBV5-1, with 9 bases that match TRBD1. The CDR3 sequence is 16 residues long. The germline gives CDR1 SGHRS, CDR2 YFSETQ. V was clipped by 2 bases and J by 5 bases; unmatched bases: 11. The chain's CDR3 is CASSFGSRDRAHEQYF. The CDR3 DNA reads as TGCGCCAGCAGCTTTGGGTCCCGGGACAGGGCCCACGAGCAGTACTTC.